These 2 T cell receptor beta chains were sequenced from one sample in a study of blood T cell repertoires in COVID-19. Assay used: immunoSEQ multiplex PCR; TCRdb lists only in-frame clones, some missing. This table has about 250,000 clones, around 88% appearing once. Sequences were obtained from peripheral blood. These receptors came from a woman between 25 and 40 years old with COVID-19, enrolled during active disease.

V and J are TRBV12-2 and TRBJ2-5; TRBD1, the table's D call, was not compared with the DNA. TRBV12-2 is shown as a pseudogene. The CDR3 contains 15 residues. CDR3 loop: CASRLAQGPRKTQYF. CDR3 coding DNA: TGTGCAAGTCGCTTAGCGCAGGGTCCGAGGAAGACCCAGTACTTC.

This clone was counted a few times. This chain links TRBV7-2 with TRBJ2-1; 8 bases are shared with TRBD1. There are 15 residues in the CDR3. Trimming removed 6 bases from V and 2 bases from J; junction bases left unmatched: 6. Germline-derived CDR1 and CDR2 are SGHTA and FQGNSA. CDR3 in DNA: TGTGCCAGCAGAGTACCGGGACAGGCCTACAATGAGCAGTTCTTC. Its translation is CASRVPGQAYNEQFF.